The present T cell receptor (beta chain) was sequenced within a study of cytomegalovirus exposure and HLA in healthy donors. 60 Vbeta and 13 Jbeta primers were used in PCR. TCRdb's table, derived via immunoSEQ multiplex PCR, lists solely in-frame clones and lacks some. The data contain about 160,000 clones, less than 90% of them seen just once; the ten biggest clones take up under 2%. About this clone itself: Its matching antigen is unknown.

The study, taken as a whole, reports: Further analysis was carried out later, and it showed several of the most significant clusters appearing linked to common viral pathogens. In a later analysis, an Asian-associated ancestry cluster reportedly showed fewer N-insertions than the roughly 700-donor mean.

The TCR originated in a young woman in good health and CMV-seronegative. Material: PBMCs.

CDR3 DNA: TGTGCCAGCAGGTTGGGACAGGGTCGTGGCTACACCTTC. Amino acid sequence: CASRLGQGRGYTF. The chain carries TRBV6-5 and TRBJ1-2; 9 bases line up with TRBD1. The CDR3 loop spans 13 amino acids. Germline V gives CDR1 MNHEY, CDR2 SVGAGI. V gave up 6 bases and J gave up 7 bases; unmatched junction bases: 6.